This passage covers 32 T cell receptor beta chains from one sample sequenced in a study of T cells in women clearing cervical HPV infection. Here immunoSEQ multiplex PCR was the method, and the copy in TCRdb shows in-frame clones only, minus some. In all, the sample yields under 40,000 clones. The source material was blood buffy coat. The receptor source for this set is a woman between 18 and 70 years old with a cervical HPV16 infection that either progressed to CIN3+ or cleared (not recorded which).

Comment on this clone: The CDR3 end falls 3 residues outside the read, so it is completed with the germline J gene. J is TRBJ2-3 and V is TRBV20-1; 7 nucleotides agree with TRBD1. Germline CDR1 and CDR2: DFQATT and SNEGSKA (reference sequence). There are 14 residues in the CDR3. The CDR3 bases that were read are TGCAGTGCTGCAGACAGGGCGAACAATCAGCCG. Translation: CSAADRANNQP. Given in full, the CDR3 is CSAADRANNQPQYF.

A word on this clone: The CDR3 end falls 3 residues outside the read, so it is completed with the germline J gene. The chain links TRBV12-3 or TRBV12-4 to TRBJ2-3; perhaps TRBD2 as D (6 bases). The CDR3 totals 13 residues. CDR3 DNA, as far as it was read: TGTGCCAGCAGTTTAGGGAGGGTAGAGACG. Its translation is CASSLGRVET. The whole CDR3 protein reads CASSLGRVETQYF.

Remarks on this clone: The read halts 3 residues ahead of the CDR3 end, with the missing end drawn from the germline J gene. The chain has TRBV20-1 and TRBJ1-1, with 7 positions matching TRBD1. There are 15 residues in the CDR3. Germline values: CDR1 DFQATT, CDR2 SNEGSKA (reference sequence). CDR3 DNA (partial): TGCAGTGGAAGGCCGATTTACAGGGGCACCCCGGAA. It specifies CSGRPIYRGTPE. The full-length CDR3 reads as CSGRPIYRGTPEAFF.

About this clone itself: With the read ending 3 residues before the CDR3 end, the germline J gene is used to fill in that end. The chain combines TRBV19 with TRBJ2-2; tentatively, D is TRBD1 (6 bases). The germline CDR1 and CDR2 sequences are LNHDA and SQIVND (reference sequence). This CDR3 contains 14 residues. CDR3 sequence: CASSIGAGVSPLFF. The covered CDR3 bases are TGTGCCAGTAGTATAGGGGCAGGGGTATCACCG.

Remarks on this clone: The read ends 3 residues before the CDR3 terminus; that terminus is restored from the germline J gene. The chain has TRBV14 and TRBJ1-2; TRBD1 matches at 8 bases. The CDR3 length is 14 residues. V lost 4 bases to trimming and J lost 2 bases; unmatched junction nucleotides: 3. Germline V gene sequence: CDR1 SGHDN, CDR2 FVKESK. CDR3 amino acids: CASSRTGLNYGYTF. CDR3 bases read: TGTGCCAGCAGCCGGACAGGGCTAAACTATGGC.

With respect to this clone: Read data end 3 residues before the CDR3 end; the end is taken from the germline J gene. This chain links TRBV18 with TRBJ1-6; 7 nucleotides agree with TRBD1. The CDR3 is 15 residues long. The germline CDR1 and CDR2 sequences are KGHSH and LQKENI. J was trimmed by 5 bases and V by 6 bases; bases with no gene match: 7. The sequenced part of the CDR3 DNA is TGTGCCAGCTCCCCCACAGGGGATAATAATTCACCC. It translates to CASSPTGDNNSP. The whole CDR3 reads CASSPTGDNNSPLHF.

A note on this clone: The read is 3 residues too short to cover the CDR3 end, so that end is filled in from the germline J gene. V gene TRBV10-3 combines with J gene TRBJ2-3; 9 bases fit TRBD2. The CDR3 spans 16 residues. The junction had 13 bases not matched to a gene; V was cut back by 8 bases and J by 4 bases. Germline V gene sequence: CDR1 ENHRY, CDR2 SYGVKD. The CDR3 DNA, read in part, is TGTGCCATCGGAGTAGAAGCGGGAGGAGCCCCAGATACG. Encoded protein: CAIGVEAGGAPDT. The full CDR3 protein is CAIGVEAGGAPDTQYF.

Regarding this clone: The read terminates 3 residues ahead of where the CDR3 ends, so the germline J gene completes it. This chain uses TRBV4-2 with TRBJ2-3, with D possibly called TRBD1 or TRBD2 (7 bases each). Looked up from germline, CDR1 is LGHNA and CDR2 is YNFKEQ. CDR3 length equals 17 residues. Incomplete CDR3 DNA: TGTGCCAGCAGCCTCTGGGGGGAGGGGGCGGCCGGGGAGACG. This codes for CASSLWGEGAAGET. The whole CDR3 sequence reads CASSLWGEGAAGETQYF.

About this clone itself: Coverage ceases 3 residues before the CDR3 finishes, and the germline J gene fills in the end. The V and J genes are TRBV29-1 and TRBJ2-7; D possibly corresponds to TRBD2 (5 bases). The CDR3 has 12 residues. CDR1 is SQVTM and CDR2 is ANQGSEA in the germline V gene. Trimming cost V 5 bases and J 6 bases, with 14 bases left between them. The CDR3 sequence: CSVWRSGVEQYF. The sequenced CDR3 bases are TGCAGCGTTTGGCGGAGCGGCGTCGAG.

Regarding this clone: The DNA ends 3 residues before the CDR3 does, and the rest of the CDR3 is filled in from the germline J gene. V gene TRBV27 combines with J gene TRBJ2-2; TRBD2 matches 7 bases. V was clipped by 4 bases and J by 2 bases; unmatched bases: 4. This CDR3 has 15 amino acids. CDR1 and CDR2 (germline): MNHEY, SMNVEV (reference sequence). The part of the CDR3 DNA that was read is TGTGCCAGCAGTTACCTAGCGGTAAACACCGGGGAG. Its translation is CASSYLAVNTGE. The whole CDR3 sequence is CASSYLAVNTGELFF.

A word on this clone: Sequencing ends 3 residues short of the CDR3 end; the germline J gene provides the rest. This chain connects TRBV30 to TRBJ1-1, with a possible D match to TRBD1 (5 bases). Germline CDR1 GTSNPN, CDR2 SVGIG (reference sequence). The CDR3 length is 13 residues. Trimming pared 0 bases from V and 3 bases from J, leaving 8 bases between. This CDR3 is CAWSVQGDTEAFF. CDR3 DNA (partial): TGTGCCTGGAGTGTACAAGGGGACACTGAA.

Worth noting for this clone: The CDR3 end falls 3 residues outside the read, so it is completed with the germline J gene. This rearrangement joins TRBV6-2 or TRBV6-3 to TRBJ1-2, with D possibly matching TRBD1 (6 bases). The CDR3 totals 14 residues. Germline CDR1 is MNHEY and CDR2 is SVGEGT. The CDR3: CASIKGVTYNDYTF. The CDR3 bases that were read are TGTGCCAGCATCAAGGGGGTTACCTACAATGAC.

On this clone itself: The sequence runs out 3 residues before the end of the CDR3; the remainder is reconstructed from the germline J gene. The chain carries TRBV29-1 and TRBJ1-1, with D maybe TRBD1 (5 bases). From germline, CDR1 is SQVTM and CDR2 ANQGSEA. This CDR3 contains 13 residues. Trimming took 4 bases from V and 1 from J, leaving 10 bases between them. The covered CDR3 bases are TGCAGCGTTGGTCGGACAACGAACACTGAA. It yields the protein CSVGRTTNTE. The complete CDR3 protein is CSVGRTTNTEAFF.

This clone is deemed medium-sized by its frequency. The read terminates 3 residues ahead of where the CDR3 ends, so the germline J gene completes it. This chain joins TRBV19 and TRBJ2-2; possible D gene TRBD1, 6 bases. The germline CDR1 and CDR2 sequences are LNHDA and SQIVND (reference sequence). The CDR3 runs 14 residues. The CDR3: CASRPRGSNEKLFF. The sequenced part of the CDR3 DNA is TGTGCCAGTAGGCCTAGGGGGTCTAATGAAAAG.

About this clone itself: The CDR3 end falls 3 residues outside the read, so it is completed with the germline J gene. The chain couples TRBV20-1 to TRBJ1-2; D possibly corresponds to TRBD1 (5 bases). The CDR3 contains 12 residues. The V and J ends lost 2 bases and 4 bases respectively, with 8 bases between them. The germline gives CDR1 DFQATT, CDR2 SNEGSKA (reference sequence). CDR3 protein: CSARMTAYGYTF. The part of the CDR3 DNA that was read is TGCAGTGCTAGAATGACAGCCTATGGC.

Details on this clone: The missing CDR3 end, 3 residues past where the read stops, is filled in from the germline J gene. This chain connects TRBV30 to TRBJ2-1, with 9 bases lining up with TRBD2. V lost 8 bases, J lost 8 bases, and 10 bases stayed unmatched. Germline loops: CDR1 GTSNPN, CDR2 SVGIG (reference sequence). CDR3 length equals 13 residues. Partial CDR3 DNA: TGTGCCGTATCTAGCGGGAATGGCTATGAG. Its translation is CAVSSGNGYE. The full CDR3 sequence reads CAVSSGNGYEQFF.

Points on this clone: The sequenced fragment ends 3 residues before the CDR3 boundary, so the rest is inferred from the germline J gene. The chain has TRBV5-1 and TRBJ1-1, with D perhaps matching TRBD1 (6 bases). Germline V gene data show CDR1 as SGHRS and CDR2 as YFSETQ. Trimming shortened V by 4 bases and J by 0 bases, and 16 bases separated the two germline ends. The CDR3 is 16 residues long. Here the CDR3 reads CASSPTGTTMNTEAFF. The DNA read from the CDR3 is TGCGCCAGCAGCCCAACCGGGACAACCATGAACACTGAA.

In the case of this clone: The read ends 3 residues early relative to the CDR3; the germline J gene fills the gap. The chain is built from TRBV19 and TRBJ1-1, with D maybe TRBD1 (6 bases). The CDR3 consists of 12 residues. Germline lookup yields CDR1 LNHDA and CDR2 SQIVND (reference sequence). V shed 8 bases and J shed 2 bases, with 9 bases lying between them. The DNA read from the CDR3 is TGTGCCAGTCTGGACAGCAACACTGAA. Translating gives CASLDSNTE. The whole CDR3 is CASLDSNTEAFF.

Worth noting for this clone: The read ends 3 residues early relative to the CDR3; the germline J gene fills the gap. The chain uses TRBV20-1 and TRBJ2-7; D not certain. V was trimmed by 0 bases and J by 5 bases, leaving 5 bases between them. Germline CDR1 reads DFQATT; CDR2 reads SNEGSKA (reference sequence). This CDR3 is 11 amino acids long. CDR3 residues: CSARDWHEQYF. The part of the CDR3 DNA that was read is TGCAGTGCTAGAGATTGGCACGAG.

Of note for this clone: The missing CDR3 end, 3 residues past where the read stops, is filled in from the germline J gene. The gene calls are TRBV19 and TRBJ2-2, with 10 bases lining up with TRBD2. The length of the CDR3 is 16 residues. Germline CDR1 is LNHDA and CDR2 is SQIVND (reference sequence). With V trimmed by 2 bases and J by 7 bases, 7 bases remained unmatched. The CDR3 loop reads CASSILAGVSGGELFF. CDR3 DNA, as far as it was read: TGTGCCAGTAGTATACTAGCGGGAGTATCTGGCGGGGAG. The full variable domain, its missing parts supplied by reference TRBV19 and TRBJ2-2, is DGGITQSPKYLFRKEGQNVTLSCEQNLNHDAMYWYRQDPGQGLRLIYYSQIVNDFQKGDIAEGYSVSREKKESFPLTVTSAQKNPTAFYLCASSILAGVSGGELFFGEGSRLTVL.

On this clone itself: Read data end 3 residues before the CDR3 end; the end is taken from the germline J gene. V is TRBV11-1 and J is TRBJ2-1; 8 bases match TRBD2. The V gene end was trimmed by 0 bases and the J gene end by 2 bases; junction bases not matched to a gene: 0. CDR1 SGHAT and CDR2 FQDESV come from the germline V gene (reference sequence). This CDR3 spans 15 amino acids. The CDR3: CASSLALAAYNEQFF. Partial CDR3 DNA: TGTGCCAGCAGCTTAGCACTAGCGGCCTACAATGAG.

Concerning this clone itself: The read gets to within 3 residues of the CDR3 end, and the germline J gene fills in the rest. V and J are TRBV5-5 and TRBJ2-1; no firm D call. Germline CDR1 SGHKS, CDR2 YYEKEE (reference sequence). The CDR3 is made up of 12 amino acids. The germline V and J ends were trimmed by 2 bases and 6 bases, with 6 bases remaining between them. The CDR3 loop reads CASSFAGNEQFF. Partial CDR3 DNA: TGTGCCAGCAGCTTTGCAGGCAATGAG.

Worth noting for this clone: The CDR3 end is not reached by the read, which stops 3 residues before it; the germline J gene fills it in. This chain joins TRBV18 and TRBJ1-1; no firm D call. The CDR3 is 15 residues long. Germline V CDR1 and CDR2: KGHSH, LQKENI. Trimming left V 3 bases short and J 5 bases short, with 16 bases between. CDR3 DNA (partial): TGTGCCAGCTCACCGCCGGTAAGGGCGCGTACTGAA. It codes for CASSPPVRARTE. The full CDR3 sequence reads CASSPPVRARTEAFF.

As concerns this clone: Read sequence stops 3 residues before the CDR3 end, and the germline J gene provides the missing end. This chain uses TRBV7-2 with TRBJ1-2; possibly TRBD1 for D (6 bases). Germline V gene data show CDR1 as SGHTA and CDR2 as FQGNSA. The CDR3 has 13 residues. Partial CDR3 DNA: TGTGCCAGCAGCGAACCCAGGGGTAATGAC. Translated: CASSEPRGND. The CDR3 in its entirety is CASSEPRGNDYTF.

In the case of this clone: The read halts 3 residues ahead of the CDR3 end, with the missing end drawn from the germline J gene. The J gene is TRBJ2-3, the V gene TRBV5-1; D is undetermined. Germline V gene sequence: CDR1 SGHRS, CDR2 YFSETQ. The CDR3 contains 14 residues. V dropped 0 bases and J dropped 0 bases, with 5 bases sitting between them. CDR3 in amino acids: CASSLAGSTDTQYF. Incomplete CDR3 DNA: TGCGCCAGCAGCTTGGCGGGTAGCACAGATACG.

As for this clone: The read terminates 3 residues ahead of where the CDR3 ends, so the germline J gene completes it. The rearrangement uses TRBV20-1 and TRBJ1-6, with D possibly matching TRBD1 (6 bases). V lost 4 bases to trimming and J lost 7 bases, with 20 bases between them. The length of the CDR3 is 16 residues. Germline V gene sequence: CDR1 DFQATT, CDR2 SNEGSKA (reference sequence). The CDR3 here is CSAKGGGSMRNSPLHF. The part of the CDR3 DNA that was read is TGCAGTGCTAAAGGGGGGGGTTCGATGAGGAATTCACCC.

A word on this clone: The sequenced fragment ends 3 residues before the CDR3 boundary, so the rest is inferred from the germline J gene. The chain uses TRBV30 and TRBJ2-4; maybe TRBD1 (5 bases). CDR1 GTSNPN and CDR2 SVGIG come from the germline V gene (reference sequence). This CDR3 is 16 amino acids long. The CDR3 loop reads CAWSAAGIEKWYGQYF. CDR3 bases read: TGTGCCTGGAGTGCCGCAGGGATTGAAAAGTGGTATGGT. The full variable domain, its missing parts supplied by reference TRBV30 and TRBJ2-4, is SQTIHQWPATLVQPVGSPLSLECTVEGTSNPNLYWYRQAAGRGLQLLFYSVGIGQISSEVPQNLSASRPQDRQFILSSKKLLLSDSGFYLCAWSAAGIEKWYGQYFGAGTRLSVL.

In the case of this clone: The CDR3 extends 3 residues past the end of the read, so its final part is completed from the germline J gene. The V and J genes are TRBV20-1 and TRBJ2-7; D may correspond to TRBD1 or TRBD2 (5 bases each). Germline V lookup: CDR1 DFQATT, CDR2 SNEGSKA (reference sequence). V was trimmed by 1 base and J by 5 bases, leaving 24 bases between them. The CDR3 contains 17 residues. CDR3 loop: CSARASGVGEWTNEQYF. The sequenced part of the CDR3 DNA is TGCAGTGCTAGAGCATCTGGCGTAGGGGAGTGGACGAACGAG.

Comment on this clone: One junction end disagrees with the germline gene, perhaps due to a read error. The read falls 3 residues short of the CDR3 end, and the missing part is taken from the germline J gene. The rearrangement uses TRBV4-2 and TRBJ2-5; D remains ambiguous. Per the germline V gene, CDR1 is LGHNA and CDR2 is YNFKEQ. The CDR3 covers 13 residues. CDR3 sequence: CASSQALGETQYF. Incomplete CDR3 DNA: TGCGCCAGCAGCCAGGCTTTAGGGGAGACC.

With regard to this clone: The CDR3 end is not reached by the read, which stops 3 residues before it; the germline J gene fills it in. The chain has TRBV19 and TRBJ1-4; the D is unclear. In germline, CDR1 is LNHDA, CDR2 SQIVND (reference sequence). The CDR3 loop spans 12 amino acids. Trimming took 5 bases from V and 7 from J, leaving 8 bases between them. CDR3 sequence: CASSPRSEKLFF. The sequenced part of the CDR3 DNA is TGTGCCAGTAGTCCCAGGAGTGAAAAA.

As concerns this clone: The sequenced fragment ends 3 residues before the CDR3 boundary, so the rest is inferred from the germline J gene. V usage is TRBV2 and J usage is TRBJ2-3; 12 positions match TRBD2. Per the germline V gene, CDR1 is SNHLY and CDR2 is FYNNEI. There are 16 residues in the CDR3. CDR3 residues: CASRARTSGNQETQYF. CDR3 DNA, as far as it was read: TGTGCCAGCAGGGCCCGGACTAGCGGGAACCAAGAGACG. Filled out from reference TRBV2 and TRBJ2-3, the complete variable domain reads EPEVTQTPSHQVTQMGQEVILRCVPISNHLYFYWYRQILGQKVEFLVSFYNNEISEKSEIFDDQFSVERPDGSNFTLKIRSTKLEDSAMYFCASRARTSGNQETQYFGPGTRLTVL.

CDR3 sequence: CSASWGATNEKLFF. The part of the CDR3 DNA that was read is TGCAGTGCTAGTTGGGGGGCAACTAATGAAAAA. The rearrangement joins TRBV20-1 to TRBJ1-4, with a possible D match to TRBD1 (5 bases). Coverage ceases 3 residues before the CDR3 finishes, and the germline J gene fills in the end. V lost 3 bases to trimming and J lost 0 bases, with 8 bases between them. Germline V lookup: CDR1 DFQATT, CDR2 SNEGSKA (reference sequence). There are 14 residues in the CDR3.